The rows below give T cell receptor beta chains drawn from one sample of a study of cytomegalovirus exposure and HLA in healthy donors. The assay was immunoSEQ multiplex PCR, and TCRdb's table has in-frame clones only and misses some. The sample lists approximately 120,000 clones, nearly 90% occurring once. The sample taken for sequencing was PBMCs. The receptors shown here come from a woman aged 18-30 years in good health and CMV-seronegative. CDR3s include the opening cysteine and the closing phenylalanine or tryptophan. A D gene is named only where the DNA matches it firmly. A row's size may be missing; if present it is once, few, many or a size class.

CDR3aa: CASQPGQGKGSYNEQFF
CDR3nt: TGTGCCAGCCAACCGGGACAGGGTAAGGGATCCTACAATGAGCAGTTCTTC
j_gene: TRBJ2-1
abundance: NA
d_gene: TRBD1
v_gene: TRBV19

CDR3aa: CASSPGLADNEQFF
CDR3nt: TGTGCCAGCAGCCCGGGACTGGCCGACAATGAGCAGTTCTTC
j_gene: TRBJ2-1
abundance: NA
d_gene: NA
v_gene: TRBV9

CDR3aa: CASSRGGNEKLFF
CDR3nt: TGTGCCAGCAGTAGAGGGGGCAATGAAAAACTGTTTTTT
j_gene: TRBJ1-4
abundance: NA
d_gene: TRBD1
v_gene: TRBV2

CDR3aa: CATSRGQGNEKLFF
CDR3nt: TGTGCCACCAGCAGGGGACAGGGGAATGAAAAACTGTTTTTT
j_gene: TRBJ1-4
abundance: few
d_gene: TRBD1
v_gene: TRBV15

CDR3aa: CASRDRDYEQYF
CDR3nt: TGTGCCAGCAGGGACAGGGACTACGAGCAGTACTTC
j_gene: TRBJ2-7
abundance: NA
d_gene: TRBD1
v_gene: TRBV28

CDR3aa: CSVGTSGGVLDTQYF
CDR3nt: TGCAGCGTCGGGACTAGCGGGGGGGTATTAGATACGCAGTATTTT
j_gene: TRBJ2-3
abundance: NA
d_gene: TRBD2
v_gene: TRBV29-1

CDR3aa: CASSFSDSPYNEQFF
CDR3nt: TGCGCCAGCAGCTTTTCCGACAGCCCCTACAATGAGCAGTTCTTC
j_gene: TRBJ2-1
abundance: once
d_gene: NA
v_gene: TRBV5-1

CDR3aa: CASSYSKSGNQPQHF
CDR3nt: TGTGCCAGCAGTTACTCGAAGTCAGGGAATCAGCCCCAGCATTTT
j_gene: TRBJ1-5
abundance: NA
d_gene: NA
v_gene: TRBV6-5

CDR3aa: CASSIGLSYEQYF
CDR3nt: TGTGCCAGTAGTATAGGACTATCCTACGAGCAGTACTTC
j_gene: TRBJ2-7
abundance: NA
d_gene: NA
v_gene: TRBV19

CDR3aa: CASSLGGDGYTF
CDR3nt: TGTGCCAGCAGCCTAGGGGGGGATGGCTACACCTTC
j_gene: TRBJ1-2
abundance: NA
d_gene: NA
v_gene: TRBV9

CDR3aa: CASSLVHGGSGNTIYF
CDR3nt: TGTGCCAGCAGCTTAGTCCACGGGGGTTCTGGAAACACCATATATTTT
j_gene: TRBJ1-3
abundance: NA
d_gene: NA
v_gene: TRBV7-2

CDR3aa: CASSESGISGNTIYF
CDR3nt: TGTGCCAGCAGTGAAAGCGGAATTTCTGGAAACACCATATATTTT
j_gene: TRBJ1-3
abundance: NA
d_gene: NA
v_gene: TRBV6-1

CDR3aa: CASSATPLQETQYF
CDR3nt: TGTGCCAGCAGTGCCACTCCGCTCCAAGAGACCCAGTACTTC
j_gene: TRBJ2-5
abundance: NA
d_gene: NA
v_gene: TRBV27

CDR3aa: CASSLTTTLQETQYF
CDR3nt: TGTGCCAGCAGCCTAACCACGACACTCCAAGAGACCCAGTACTTC
j_gene: TRBJ2-5
abundance: NA
d_gene: NA
v_gene: TRBV9

CDR3aa: CASTRYDTDTQYF
CDR3nt: TGTGCCAGCACCCGCTACGACACAGATACGCAGTATTTT
j_gene: TRBJ2-3
abundance: NA
d_gene: NA
v_gene: TRBV27

CDR3aa: CASSEGTRRNSPLHF
CDR3nt: TGTGCCAGCAGTGAGGGGACAAGGCGGAATTCACCCCTCCACTTT
j_gene: TRBJ1-6
abundance: once
d_gene: NA
v_gene: TRBV6-1

CDR3aa: CASSSLLGQLSNQPQHF
CDR3nt: TGTGCCAGCAGTTCCTTACTCGGACAGTTGAGCAATCAGCCCCAGCATTTT
j_gene: TRBJ1-5
abundance: few
d_gene: NA
v_gene: TRBV27

CDR3aa: CASSFTGGYEQYF
CDR3nt: TGTGCCAGCAGTTTCACAGGGGGCTACGAGCAGTACTTC
j_gene: TRBJ2-7
abundance: NA
d_gene: TRBD1
v_gene: TRBV27

CDR3aa: CASSLGAQREPSYEQYF
CDR3nt: TGTGCCAGCAGCTTAGGAGCCCAGCGGGAACCCTCCTACGAGCAGTACTTC
j_gene: TRBJ2-7
abundance: NA
d_gene: TRBD2
v_gene: TRBV7-9

CDR3aa: CASSTYGGGTGDYGYTF
CDR3nt: TGTGCCAGCAGTACCTACGGGGGTGGGACAGGGGACTATGGCTACACCTTC
j_gene: TRBJ1-2
abundance: NA
d_gene: TRBD1
v_gene: TRBV28

CDR3aa: CASSCPISTGVNTGELFF
CDR3nt: TGTGCCAGCAGCTGTCCAATATCGACAGGCGTGAACACCGGGGAGCTGTTTTTT
j_gene: TRBJ2-2
abundance: NA
d_gene: NA
v_gene: TRBV14

CDR3aa: CASSYRRVMDEKLFF
CDR3nt: TGTGCCAGCAGCTACAGGAGGGTGATGGATGAAAAACTGTTTTTT
j_gene: TRBJ1-4
abundance: NA
d_gene: NA
v_gene: TRBV11-2

CDR3aa: CASSRSFGNQPQHF
CDR3nt: TGTGCCAGCAGTAGGTCCTTCGGGAATCAGCCCCAGCATTTT
j_gene: TRBJ1-5
abundance: NA
d_gene: NA
v_gene: TRBV21-1

CDR3aa: CASSYLGQQNTEAFF
CDR3nt: TGTGCCAGCAGTTACTTGGGGCAGCAGAACACTGAAGCTTTCTTT
j_gene: TRBJ1-1
abundance: NA
d_gene: NA
v_gene: TRBV6-5

CDR3aa: CASSYSQGREQYF
CDR3nt: TGTGCCAGCAGTTACAGTCAGGGTAGGGAGCAGTACTTC
j_gene: TRBJ2-7
abundance: NA
d_gene: NA
v_gene: TRBV6-5

CDR3aa: CASSLWRDRDGYTF
CDR3nt: TGTGCCAGCAGTTTATGGAGGGACAGGGATGGCTACACCTTC
j_gene: TRBJ1-2
abundance: NA
d_gene: TRBD1
v_gene: TRBV28

CDR3aa: CASRQGAQGRAFF
CDR3nt: TGTGCCAGCAGACAGGGGGCACAAGGAAGAGCTTTCTTT
j_gene: TRBJ1-1
abundance: NA
d_gene: TRBD1
v_gene: TRBV28

CDR3aa: CASSPVRVFDQHF
CDR3nt: TGTGCCAGCAGTCCGGTCCGGGTCTTCGATCAGCATTTT
j_gene: TRBJ1-5
abundance: NA
d_gene: NA
v_gene: TRBV2

CDR3aa: CASSVVPGNTGELFF
CDR3nt: TGTGCCAGCAGCGTCGTCCCCGGGAACACCGGGGAGCTGTTTTTT
j_gene: TRBJ2-2
abundance: few
d_gene: NA
v_gene: TRBV11-2

CDR3aa: CASSIVGDTEAFF
CDR3nt: TGTGCCAGCAGCATAGTCGGGGACACTGAAGCTTTCTTT
j_gene: TRBJ1-1
abundance: NA
d_gene: NA
v_gene: TRBV7-9

CDR3aa: CASSLRGTEAFF
CDR3nt: TGTGCCAGCAGCTTACGCGGTACTGAAGCTTTCTTT
j_gene: TRBJ1-1
abundance: NA
d_gene: NA
v_gene: TRBV7-2

CDR3aa: CAWSLGLLFGQGFAEAFF
CDR3nt: TGTGCCTGGAGTTTAGGACTCCTCTTCGGACAGGGTTTCGCTGAAGCTTTCTTT
j_gene: TRBJ1-1
abundance: NA
d_gene: TRBD1
v_gene: TRBV30

CDR3aa: CSVESGGPGGYF
CDR3nt: TGCAGCGTTGAAAGCGGGGGGCCTGGCGGATACTTC
j_gene: TRBJ2-5
abundance: NA
d_gene: TRBD2
v_gene: TRBV29-1

CDR3aa: CASSPQPGQLGVYEQYF
CDR3nt: TGTGCCAGCAGCCCACAGCCGGGACAACTAGGGGTCTACGAGCAGTACTTC
j_gene: TRBJ2-7
abundance: NA
d_gene: NA
v_gene: TRBV7-6

CDR3aa: CASSPGVLAGNEQFF
CDR3nt: TGCGCCAGCAGTCCTGGAGTGCTAGCGGGAAATGAGCAGTTCTTC
j_gene: TRBJ2-1
abundance: NA
d_gene: TRBD2
v_gene: TRBV10-1

CDR3aa: CASSFSGVAAATQYF
CDR3nt: TGTGCCAGCAGTTTTTCAGGGGTCGCGGCGGCGACCCAGTACTTC
j_gene: TRBJ2-5
abundance: NA
d_gene: NA
v_gene: TRBV27

CDR3aa: CASRFQGGNTEAFF
CDR3nt: TGTGCCAGCAGGTTCCAGGGGGGGAACACTGAAGCTTTCTTT
j_gene: TRBJ1-1
abundance: once
d_gene: TRBD1
v_gene: TRBV27

CDR3aa: CSIREKGTGGTGELFF
CDR3nt: TGCAGCATAAGAGAGAAGGGGACAGGGGGCACCGGGGAGCTGTTTTTT
j_gene: TRBJ2-2
abundance: NA
d_gene: TRBD1
v_gene: TRBV29-1

CDR3aa: CASSLERVGAGNTIYF
CDR3nt: TGTGCCAGCAGCTTAGAAAGGGTGGGAGCTGGAAACACCATATATTTT
j_gene: TRBJ1-3
abundance: NA
d_gene: NA
v_gene: TRBV7-9

CDR3aa: CASSKLDRPFPTF
CDR3nt: TGTGCCAGCAGCAAACTCGACAGGCCTTTTCCAACCTTC
j_gene: TRBJ1-2
abundance: NA
d_gene: NA
v_gene: TRBV9

CDR3aa: CASSGTEYQPQHF
CDR3nt: TGTGCCAGCAGCGGGACAGAGTATCAGCCCCAGCATTTT
j_gene: TRBJ1-5
abundance: few
d_gene: TRBD1
v_gene: TRBV6-6

CDR3aa: CASSPRQGEIEKLFF
CDR3nt: TGTGCCAGCAGTCCCCGACAGGGGGAGATAGAAAAACTGTTTTTT
j_gene: TRBJ1-4
abundance: NA
d_gene: TRBD1
v_gene: TRBV28

CDR3aa: CANTPKGAEFF
CDR3nt: TGTGCCAACACACCAAAGGGAGCCGAGTTCTTC
j_gene: TRBJ2-1
abundance: NA
d_gene: NA
v_gene: TRBV5-8

CDR3aa: CASSPQGASTDTQYF
CDR3nt: TGTGCCAGCAGTCCTCAGGGGGCCTCCACAGATACGCAGTATTTT
j_gene: TRBJ2-3
abundance: NA
d_gene: TRBD1
v_gene: TRBV27

CDR3aa: CASSPVASSYNSPLHF
CDR3nt: TGTGCCAGCAGCCCCGTTGCCAGCTCCTATAATTCACCCCTCCACTTT
j_gene: TRBJ1-6
abundance: few
d_gene: NA
v_gene: TRBV11-2

CDR3aa: CASSRQGTNYGYTF
CDR3nt: TGTGCCAGTAGTCGACAGGGAACTAACTATGGCTACACCTTC
j_gene: TRBJ1-2
abundance: NA
d_gene: TRBD1
v_gene: TRBV19

CDR3aa: CAFADSEAFF
CDR3nt: TGTGCCTTTGCAGACAGCGAAGCTTTCTTT
j_gene: TRBJ1-1
abundance: NA
d_gene: NA
v_gene: TRBV30

CDR3aa: CATSISGRTFDEQYF
CDR3nt: TGTGCCACCAGCATAAGCGGGAGGACGTTCGACGAGCAGTACTTC
j_gene: TRBJ2-7
abundance: NA
d_gene: TRBD2
v_gene: TRBV15